The present entry profiles one T cell receptor beta chain with its context. Its specificity is not known. This could be a read error, since a much larger clone is one nucleotide away. Researchers used genomic DNA as the template to profile TCR beta VDJ and CDR3. TCRdb re-called the reads with MiXCR, one entry per CDR3 protein. The sample lists about half a million distinct CDR3 sequences; around 33% were seen once. These data are taken from a study of CD8+CD57+ T cells in acquired aplastic anemia. For the study at large: Sorted CD4+ and CD8+ cells yielded DNA averaging around 3.2 ug.

Germline CDR1 reads SGHAT; CDR2 reads FQDESV (reference sequence). V lost 5 bases, J lost 3 bases, and 10 bases stayed unmatched. The CDR3 runs 16 residues. Whole-study results and caveats: The same twenty-nine CD8+ CDR3 sequences occurred in patients and in controls.

Sequencing involved patients with CD8+CD57+ cell expansion previously shown by flow cytometry. As a group, the patients uniformly had severe acquired aplastic anemia. The study sampled blood from patients who had received no therapy. Sequenced sample: sorted CD4+, CD8+, or CD8+CD57+ T cells (not recorded which) from PBMCs. This receptor was identified in a human donor with aplastic anemia. The chain is built from TRBV11-1 and TRBJ2-7; 10 bases are a match to TRBD2. CDR3 in DNA: TGTGCCAGCAGCCCCCGTCTAGCGGGAGAGGGCTACGAGCAGTACTTC. Residues: CASSPRLAGEGYEQYF.